The present T cell receptor beta chain was sequenced within a study of blood T cell repertoires in COVID-19. Study overall: The United States, Italy and Spain were the sources of the acute and convalescent COVID-19 samples. T cells, B-cell-depleted T cells, or PBMCs supplied cDNA or gDNA.

As processed by the authors: Amplified reference gene primers provided the basis for estimating nucleated cell counts. The assay was immunoSEQ multiplex PCR, and TCRdb's table has in-frame clones only and misses some. The V and J calls and the clone size are those of that table, but D and trimming were determined from the DNA. The sample lists 45,000 or so clones, about nine tenths occurring once. V dropped 3 bases and J dropped 3; count of bases not matched to a gene: 14. Germline V gene data show CDR1 as SGHRS and CDR2 as YFSETQ. The CDR3 loop spans 17 amino acids. Sequencing was carried out using peripheral blood. The sequence derives from a human donor in a cohort sampled during active COVID-19. The V and J genes are TRBV5-1 and TRBJ1-1; 7 bases are shared with TRBD1. CDR3 DNA sequence: TGCGCCAGCAGCTCCTGGACAGGTACCGCCACGGACACTGAAGCTTTCTTT. This gives the protein CASSSWTGTATDTEAFF.